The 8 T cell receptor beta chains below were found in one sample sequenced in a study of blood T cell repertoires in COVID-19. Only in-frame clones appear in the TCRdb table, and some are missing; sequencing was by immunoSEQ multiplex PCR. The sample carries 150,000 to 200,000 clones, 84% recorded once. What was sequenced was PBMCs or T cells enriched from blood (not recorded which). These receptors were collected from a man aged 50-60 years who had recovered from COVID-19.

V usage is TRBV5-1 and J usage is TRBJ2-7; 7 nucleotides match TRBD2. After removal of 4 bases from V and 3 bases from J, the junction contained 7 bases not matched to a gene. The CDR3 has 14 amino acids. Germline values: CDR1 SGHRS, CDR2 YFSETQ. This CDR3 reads CASSRSSGNYEQYF. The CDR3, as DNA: TGCGCCAGCAGCAGGTCTAGCGGCAACTACGAGCAGTACTTC. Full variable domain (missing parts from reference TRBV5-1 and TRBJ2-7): KAGVTQTPRYLIKTRGQQVTLSCSPISGHRSVSWYQQTPGQGLQFLFEYFSETQRNKGNFPGRFSGRQFSNSRSEMNVSTLELGDSALYLCASSRSSGNYEQYFGPGTRLTVT.

The CDR3 nucleotides are TGTGCCAGCAGCTTTCGACAGGGGGGTGGCTACACCTTC. Translating gives CASSFRQGGGYTF. This chain uses TRBV3-1 (or the pseudogene TRBV3-2) with TRBJ1-2; 9 positions match TRBD1. Germline CDR1 LGHDT, CDR2 YNNKEL (reference sequence). The junction had 5 bases not matched to a gene; V was cut back by 5 bases and J by 7 bases. The CDR3 extends over 13 amino acids.

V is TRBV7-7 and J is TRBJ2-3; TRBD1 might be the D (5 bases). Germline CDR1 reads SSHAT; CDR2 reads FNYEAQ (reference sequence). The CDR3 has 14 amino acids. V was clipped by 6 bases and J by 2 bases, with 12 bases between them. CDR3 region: CASSLQGNTDTQYF. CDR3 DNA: TGTGCCAGCAGTTTGCAGGGTAACACAGATACGCAGTATTTT.

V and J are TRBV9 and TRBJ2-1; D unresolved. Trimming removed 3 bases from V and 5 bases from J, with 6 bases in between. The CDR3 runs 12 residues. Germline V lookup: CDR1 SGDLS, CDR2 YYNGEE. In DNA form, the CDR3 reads TGTGCCAGCAGCGAGCGAGACAATGAGCAGTTCTTC. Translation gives CASSERDNEQFF.

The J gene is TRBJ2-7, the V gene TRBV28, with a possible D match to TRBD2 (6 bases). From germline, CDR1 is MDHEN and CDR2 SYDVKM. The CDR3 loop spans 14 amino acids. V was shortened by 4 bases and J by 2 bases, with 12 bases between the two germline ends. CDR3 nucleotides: TGTGCCAGCAGTTCCCCAGGCGGGGCCTACGAGCAGTACTTC. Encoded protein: CASSSPGGAYEQYF.

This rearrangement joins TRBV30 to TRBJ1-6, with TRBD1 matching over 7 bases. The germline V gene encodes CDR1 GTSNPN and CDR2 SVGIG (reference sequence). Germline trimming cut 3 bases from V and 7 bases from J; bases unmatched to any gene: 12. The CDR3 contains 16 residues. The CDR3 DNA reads TGTGCCTGGAGCCCCCTAACGACAGGGATAAATTCACCCCTCCACTTT. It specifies CAWSPLTTGINSPLHF.

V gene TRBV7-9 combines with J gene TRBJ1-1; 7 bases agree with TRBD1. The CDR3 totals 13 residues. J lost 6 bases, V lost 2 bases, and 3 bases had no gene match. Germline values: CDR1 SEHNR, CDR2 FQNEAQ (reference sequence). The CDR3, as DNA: TGTGCCAGCAGCTTAACAGGGGCCCCTGAAGCTTTCTTT. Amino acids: CASSLTGAPEAFF.

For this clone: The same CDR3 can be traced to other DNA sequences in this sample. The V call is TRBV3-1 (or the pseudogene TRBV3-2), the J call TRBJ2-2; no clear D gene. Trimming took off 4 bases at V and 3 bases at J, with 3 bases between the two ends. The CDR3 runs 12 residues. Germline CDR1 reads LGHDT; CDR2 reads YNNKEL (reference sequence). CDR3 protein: CASSPDTGELFF. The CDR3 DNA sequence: TGTGCCAGCAGCCCGGACACCGGGGAGCTGTTTTTT.